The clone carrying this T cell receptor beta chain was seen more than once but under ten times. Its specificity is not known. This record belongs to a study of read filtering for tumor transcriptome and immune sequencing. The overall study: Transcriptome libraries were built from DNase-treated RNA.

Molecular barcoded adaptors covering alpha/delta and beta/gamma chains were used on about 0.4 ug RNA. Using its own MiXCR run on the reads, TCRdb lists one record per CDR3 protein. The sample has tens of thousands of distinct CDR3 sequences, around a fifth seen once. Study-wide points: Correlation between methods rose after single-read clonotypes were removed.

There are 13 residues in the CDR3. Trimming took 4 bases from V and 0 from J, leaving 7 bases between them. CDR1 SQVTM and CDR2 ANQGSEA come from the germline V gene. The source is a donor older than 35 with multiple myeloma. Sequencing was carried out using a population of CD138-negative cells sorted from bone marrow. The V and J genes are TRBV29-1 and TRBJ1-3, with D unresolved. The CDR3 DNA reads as TGCAGCGTTGCCCAACACTCTGGAAACACCATATATTTT. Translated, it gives CSVAQHSGNTIYF. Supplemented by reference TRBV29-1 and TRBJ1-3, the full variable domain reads SAVISQKPSRDICQRGTSLTIQCQVDSQVTMMFWYRQQPGQSLTLIATANQGSEATYESGFVIDKFPISRPNLTFSTLTVSNMSPEDSSIYLCSVAQHSGNTIYFGEGSWLTVV.